The next 21 T cell receptor beta chains were all read from a single sample in a study of read filtering for tumor transcriptome and immune sequencing. The library was built from around 0.4 ug RNA with molecular barcoded adaptors for alpha/delta and beta/gamma chains. Using its own MiXCR run on the reads, TCRdb lists one record per CDR3 protein. The profile covers around 14,000 distinct CDR3 sequences, with around 21% appearing a single time and 75% to 85% taken by the ten largest. Specimen: a population of CD138-negative cells sorted from bone marrow. The receptors stem from a donor aged 40 or over with multiple myeloma.

The chain has TRBV6-5 and TRBJ2-7, with D unclear. Trimming pared 0 bases from V and 0 bases from J, leaving 9 bases between. The CDR3 covers 15 residues. Germline assignment: CDR1 MNHEY and CDR2 SVGAGI. The chain's CDR3 is CASSYSGGSSYEQYF. CDR3 nucleotide sequence: TGTGCCAGCAGTTACTCAGGCGGAAGCTCCTACGAGCAGTACTTC.

This clonotype was observed many times. The chain employs TRBV12-3 or TRBV12-4 and TRBJ2-7; 10 bases line up with TRBD1. Losses at the gene ends were 5 bases for V and 5 bases for J; bases not matched to a gene: 9. The CDR3 covers 15 residues. The CDR3 spells CASSPGGTGAHEQYF. As DNA, the CDR3 is TGTGCCAGCAGTCCCGGCGGGACAGGGGCACACGAGCAGTACTTC.

This clonotype was seen ten or more times. This chain joins TRBV15 and TRBJ2-3; the match to TRBD1 covers 9 bases. V shed 1 base, J shed 3 bases, and the junction held 8 bases outside the gene matches. This CDR3 contains 17 residues. The germline V gene has CDR1 LNHNV and CDR2 YYDKDF (reference sequence). As DNA, the CDR3 is TGTGCCACCAGCAGAGCCCACGGGACAGGGATAACAGATACGCAGTATTTT. It yields the protein CATSRAHGTGITDTQYF.

This clonotype was observed at least ten times. Because it lacks the conserved phenylalanine or tryptophan at the end, this CDR3 is likely a read error. No DNA is shown, since the ends of the CDR3 on it are uncertain; the CDR3 is the one TCRdb lists. The V call is TRBV20-1, the J call TRBJ2-1; the table's TRBD1 call for D was not verified on the DNA. The CDR3 numbers 8 amino acids, ends counted. CDR1 DFQATT and CDR2 SNEGSKA come from the germline V gene (reference sequence). The CDR3 is CSAGPWSL.

Worth noting for this clonotype: A read error may be the cause here, since a much bigger clone is one base away. The chain couples TRBV27 to TRBJ2-1; D is possibly TRBD2 (6 bases). Germline lookup yields CDR1 MNHEY and CDR2 SMNVEV (reference sequence). The CDR3 spans 13 residues. V was trimmed by 5 bases and J by 5 bases, leaving 10 bases between them. CDR3 region: CASSLWGDNEQFF. The CDR3 bases are TGTGCCAGCAGTCTCTGGGGGGACAATGAGCAGTTCTTC.

This clonotype occurred many times. V gene TRBV12-3 or TRBV12-4 combines with J gene TRBJ2-2; D unresolved. With 3 bases removed from V and 1 base from J, the gap between germline ends came to 0 bases. The CDR3 is made up of 12 amino acids. CDR3 region: CASSLNTGELFF. The CDR3 nucleotides are TGTGCCAGCAGTTTGAACACCGGGGAGCTGTTTTTT.

This clonotype has at least ten counts. This rearrangement joins TRBV10-3 to TRBJ1-6; a weak D match, TRBD1 (6 bases). V shed 5 bases and J shed 7 bases, with 12 bases lying between them. This CDR3 spans 14 amino acids. Looked up from germline, CDR1 is ENHRY and CDR2 is SYGVKD. For the CDR3, the DNA is TGTGCCATCAGTCGGACAGATCAGAATTCACCCCTCCACTTT. It codes for CAISRTDQNSPLHF.

This sequence joins TRBV5-5 and TRBJ2-5; 10 nucleotides line up with TRBD2. CDR3 size: 16 residues. J gave up 1 base and V 1 base, and 4 bases lay outside the gene matches. Germline V gene lookup returns CDR1 SGHKS and CDR2 YYEKEE (reference sequence). The CDR3 DNA follows: TGTGCCAGCAGCTTGTCGATAGCGGGGGGCCAAGAGACCCAGTACTTC. Its translation is CASSLSIAGGQETQYF.

This clonotype was found a few times. The chain joins TRBV28 to TRBJ2-3; D might be TRBD2 (7 bases). The CDR3 contains 16 residues. With 8 bases removed from V and 5 bases from J, the gap between germline ends came to 23 bases. Germline V lookup: CDR1 MDHEN, CDR2 SYDVKM. Here the CDR3 reads CASDQGGRAYRDTQYF. CDR3 bases: TGTGCCAGCGACCAAGGGGGGAGGGCCTATAGAGATACGCAGTATTTT.

This clonotype was observed a handful of times. The chain carries TRBV10-3 and TRBJ2-1; D is unclear. The germline V gene encodes CDR1 ENHRY and CDR2 SYGVKD. The CDR3 runs to 12 residues. V shed 10 bases and J shed 6 bases, with 13 bases lying between them. For the CDR3, the DNA is TGTGCCACCCAAATCTCCCCCAATGAGCAGTTCTTC. Protein product: CATQISPNEQFF.

This clonotype was seen at least ten times. The rearrangement links TRBV21-1 to TRBJ2-1. TRBV21-1 is noted as a pseudogene. CDR3 size: 14 residues. The CDR3 DNA is TGTGCCAGCAGCCGCCTGGCGGTCCACAATGAGCAGTTCTTC. This gives the protein CASSRLAVHNEQFF.

This clonotype was seen at least ten times. The chain recombines TRBV30 with TRBJ2-1, with a weak D call TRBD2 (5 bases). V lost 0 bases, J lost 0 bases, and 18 bases lay in between. Germline CDR1 reads GTSNPN; CDR2 reads SVGIG (reference sequence). The CDR3 spans 18 residues. In DNA, the CDR3 is TGTGCCTGGAGTGTACGGAGCGGATCCTTGAGCTCCTACAATGAGCAGTTCTTC. Amino acid sequence: CAWSVRSGSLSSYNEQFF.

This clonotype has a count of ten or more. This chain connects TRBV11-2 to TRBJ2-5; D might be TRBD1 (5 bases). The CDR3 extends over 16 amino acids. From germline, CDR1 is SGHAT and CDR2 FQNNGV. V was shortened by 3 bases and J by 3 bases, with 17 bases between the two germline ends. In DNA form, the CDR3 reads TGTGCCAGCAGCTTCGGAAGGGGCCAAACCGAAGAGACCCAGTACTTC. Amino acids: CASSFGRGQTEETQYF.

This clonotype was observed many times. The rearrangement uses TRBV6-1 and TRBJ2-3, with D perhaps assigned TRBD1 or TRBD2 (6 bases each). CDR1 MNHNS and CDR2 SASEGT come from the germline V gene. The ends were cut back, 0 bases at V and 11 bases at J, with 12 bases in the middle. The CDR3 runs to 13 residues. In DNA form, the CDR3 reads TGTGCCAGCAGTGAAGCAGGGGGGATCATGCAGTATTTT. Translating it yields CASSEAGGIMQYF.

For this clonotype: A read error is possible here, since a much larger clone lies one base away. The rearrangement joins TRBV7-3 to TRBJ2-1, with D perhaps being TRBD1 or TRBD2 (5 bases each). The CDR3 contains 13 residues. From germline, CDR1 is SGHTA and CDR2 FQGTGA. The CDR3 sequence is CTSSPEGLNEQFF. The CDR3 bases are TGTACCAGCAGCCCCGAGGGGTTGAATGAGCAGTTCTTC. The variable domain in full, with the rest retrieved from reference TRBV7-3 and TRBJ2-1, is GAGVSQTPSNKVTEKGKYVELRCDPISGHTALYWYRQSLGQGPEFLIYFQGTGAADDSGLPNDRFFAVRPEGSVSTLKIQRTERGDSAVYLCTSSPEGLNEQFFGPGTRLTVL.

The V call is TRBV9, the J call TRBJ2-3, with unresolved D. The CDR3 extends over 13 amino acids. V was cut by 2 bases and J by 3 bases, with 7 bases left in between. Germline assignment: CDR1 SGDLS and CDR2 YYNGEE. The CDR3 spells CASSVLETDTQYF. The CDR3 DNA is TGTGCCAGCAGCGTGCTCGAGACAGATACGCAGTATTTT.

The chain couples TRBV5-4 to TRBJ2-3, with TRBD2 as a possible D gene (6 bases). CDR3 length: 16 residues. V dropped 4 bases and J dropped 3 bases, with 18 bases sitting between them. Germline V gene lookup returns CDR1 SGHNT and CDR2 YYREEE (reference sequence). CDR3: CASSHGGEQGTDTQYF. CDR3 DNA sequence: TGTGCCAGCAGCCATGGAGGGGAGCAAGGAACAGATACGCAGTATTTT.

This clonotype showed up many times. The chain employs TRBV5-4 and TRBJ2-5; D unclear. The V end was cut by 4 bases, the J end by 1 base, with 17 bases between. Germline CDR1 and CDR2: SGHNT and YYREEE (reference sequence). There are 16 residues in the CDR3. The CDR3 sequence: CASSREVVGIQETQYF. CDR3 coding DNA: TGTGCCAGCAGCCGTGAAGTTGTGGGGATCCAAGAGACCCAGTACTTC.

Points on this clonotype: A read error may produce the germline difference seen at one junction end. This rearrangement joins TRBV10-3 to TRBJ1-1, with 7 bases fitting TRBD1. CDR1 and CDR2 from the germline V gene are ENHRY and SYGVKD. This CDR3 contains 14 residues. CDR3 sequence: CAIMKRQGNTEALF. Written as DNA, the CDR3 is TGTGCCATCATGAAGAGACAGGGCAACACTGAAGCTCTCTTT.

The chain recombines TRBV12-3 or TRBV12-4 with TRBJ1-4; maybe TRBD1 (6 bases). The V end lost 6 bases, the J end lost 8 bases, and 19 bases lay between the germline ends. The CDR3 spans 15 residues. CDR3 nucleotides: TGTGCCAGCAGCCTATTAGGGGGATTCCCCGAAAAACTGTTTTTT. Translation gives CASSLLGGFPEKLFF.

This clonotype showed up many times. The chain couples TRBV6-2 or TRBV6-3 to TRBJ2-2; D uncertain. V was shortened by 0 bases and J by 3 bases, with 8 bases between the two germline ends. Looked up from germline, CDR1 is MNHEY and CDR2 is SVGEGT. The CDR3 is 15 residues long. CDR3 nucleotides: TGTGCCAGCAGTTACTCGATACCAGACACCGGGGAGCTGTTTTTT. This translates into CASSYSIPDTGELFF.